This T cell receptor beta chain was observed in a study of blood T cell repertoires in COVID-19. Study overall: Samples came from the United States, Italy and Spain, spanning acute and convalescent COVID-19.

Original methodology: Cell counts per sample came from amplifying reference gene primers. Only in-frame clones appear in the TCRdb table, and some are missing; sequencing was by immunoSEQ multiplex PCR. Clone size and the V and J calls come from that table; the DNA yielded D and trimming. The sample shows some 340,000 clones, 90% of them seen only once. Deletions cut 1 base from V and 10 bases from J, with 14 bases between. Looked up from germline, CDR1 is LGHNA and CDR2 is YSLEER. The CDR3 is 15 residues long. This chain connects TRBV4-3 to TRBJ1-6, with D possibly matching TRBD1 (5 bases). The sequencing input was PBMCs or T cells enriched from blood (not recorded which). This sequence originates from a woman in her 30s who had been exposed to COVID-19. The CDR3 sequence is CASSQGSGAGSPLHF. In DNA, the CDR3 is TGCGCCAGCAGCCAAGGTTCTGGGGCTGGGTCACCCCTCCACTTT.